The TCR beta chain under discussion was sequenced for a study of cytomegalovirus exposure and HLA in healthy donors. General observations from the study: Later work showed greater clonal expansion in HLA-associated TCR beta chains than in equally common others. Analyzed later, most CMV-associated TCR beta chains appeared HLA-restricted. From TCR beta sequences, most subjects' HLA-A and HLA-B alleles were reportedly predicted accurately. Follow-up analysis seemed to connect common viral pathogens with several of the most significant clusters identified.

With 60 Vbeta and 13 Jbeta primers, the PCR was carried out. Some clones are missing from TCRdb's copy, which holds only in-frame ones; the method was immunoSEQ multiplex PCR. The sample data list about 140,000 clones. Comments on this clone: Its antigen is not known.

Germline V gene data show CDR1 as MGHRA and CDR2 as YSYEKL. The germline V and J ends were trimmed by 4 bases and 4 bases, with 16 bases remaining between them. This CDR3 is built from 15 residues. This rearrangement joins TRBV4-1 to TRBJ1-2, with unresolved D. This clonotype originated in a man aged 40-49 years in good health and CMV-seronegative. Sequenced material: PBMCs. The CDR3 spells CASSPSEGEIYGYTF. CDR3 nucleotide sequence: TGCGCCAGCAGCCCAAGCGAGGGTGAGATCTATGGCTACACCTTC.